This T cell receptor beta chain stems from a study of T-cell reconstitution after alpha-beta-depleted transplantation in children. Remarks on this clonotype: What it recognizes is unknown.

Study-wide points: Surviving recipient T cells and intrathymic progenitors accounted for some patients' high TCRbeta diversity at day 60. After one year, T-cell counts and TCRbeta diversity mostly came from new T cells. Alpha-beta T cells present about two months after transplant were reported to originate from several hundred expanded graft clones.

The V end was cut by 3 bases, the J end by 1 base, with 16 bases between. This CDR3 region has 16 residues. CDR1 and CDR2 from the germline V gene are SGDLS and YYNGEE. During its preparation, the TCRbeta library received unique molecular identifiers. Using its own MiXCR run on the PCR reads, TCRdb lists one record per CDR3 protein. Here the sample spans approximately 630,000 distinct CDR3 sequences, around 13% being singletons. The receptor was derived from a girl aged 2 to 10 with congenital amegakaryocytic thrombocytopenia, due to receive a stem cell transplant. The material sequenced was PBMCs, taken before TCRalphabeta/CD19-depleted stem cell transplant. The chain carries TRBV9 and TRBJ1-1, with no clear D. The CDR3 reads CASSAYATLANTEAFF. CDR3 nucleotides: TGTGCCAGCAGCGCCTACGCTACCCTGGCGAACACTGAAGCTTTCTTT.